This T cell receptor beta chain was retrieved from a study of shared clonotypes between healthy human individuals. Points from the study as a whole: Several donors had around 5% of their naive CD4 clonotypes in common. Sample collection involved blood only; tissue repertoires are likely different.

As regards this clone: What it binds is unknown.

With V trimmed by 5 bases and J by 8 bases, 11 bases remained unmatched. Germline CDR1 MNHEY, CDR2 SVGAGI. The CDR3 sequence is 14 residues long. In the authors' methods: ImmunoSEQ supplied junction-only sequences lacking quality scores, so filtering was different. Sequencing was performed with immunoSEQ multiplex PCR; in TCRdb, only in-frame clones are kept and a portion is missing. That table furnishes V, J and clone size, whereas the DNA furnished D and trimming. In the table there are approximately 2.5 million clones, under 95% of which are singletons. The sample consisted of naive CD4+ T cells from PBMCs. Regarding subset: CD45RA+ positively selected. The sequence came from a man aged 18 to 35 in good health. Some clones in this sample may be carry-over from other donors' samples. The J gene is TRBJ2-7, the V gene TRBV6-5; 8 bases are a match to TRBD1. CDR3 nucleotides: TGTGCCAGCAGTCCGCGCCAACAGGGGGTTCAGCAGTACTTC. Translating it yields CASSPRQQGVQQYF.